The 7 T cell receptor beta chains below all came from one sample that was sequenced in a study of CD8 T cells in ankylosing spondylitis. One entry per CDR3 protein, called by TCRdb with MiXCR from the 5' RACE reads. The sample contains 150,000 to 200,000 distinct CDR3 sequences, about 16% of which appear only once. Material: blood, either unsorted or a sorted T cell fraction (not recorded which). These receptors were obtained from a male donor with ankylosing spondylitis or in good health (not recorded which).

This clonotype occurred many times. This sequence joins TRBV3-1 and TRBJ2-7, with D possibly matching TRBD1 (6 bases). The CDR3 sequence is 20 residues long. The germline V and J ends were trimmed by 4 bases and 5 bases, with 33 bases remaining between them. The germline gives CDR1 LGHDT, CDR2 YNNKEL (reference sequence). CDR3 protein: CASSPRVVILSGRGGHEQYF. The CDR3 DNA is TGTGCCAGCAGCCCAAGGGTCGTAATATTGTCGGGCAGGGGTGGCCACGAGCAGTACTTC.

There are many counts of this clonotype. CDR3 in amino acids: CSARDGSDLAYNEQFF. Here the CDR3 DNA reads TGCAGTGCTAGAGATGGGTCTGACCTTGCCTACAATGAGCAGTTCTTC. The chain employs TRBV20-1 and TRBJ2-1; D unclear. CDR1 and CDR2 (germline): DFQATT, SNEGSKA (reference sequence). The CDR3 spans 16 residues. V dropped 0 bases and J dropped 2 bases, with 14 bases sitting between them.

This chain uses TRBV5-1 with TRBJ2-2; 10 positions agree with TRBD2. The CDR3 is 17 residues long. Trimming removed 4 bases from V and 6 bases from J; junction bases left unmatched: 12. Germline V gene sequence: CDR1 SGHRS, CDR2 YFSETQ. In DNA, the CDR3 is TGCGCCAGCAGCCTAGGGAAAGCGGGAGGGCCAGCCGGGGAGCTGTTTTTT. Translation gives CASSLGKAGGPAGELFF.

This clonotype has ten or more counts. This sequence joins TRBV28 and TRBJ2-1; 15 positions match TRBD2. CDR1 is MDHEN, CDR2 SYDVKM, per germline. J lost 11 bases, V lost 6 bases, and 14 bases had no gene match. The CDR3 is 17 amino acids. In nucleotides, the CDR3 is TGTGCCAGCAGCATAGGACTAGCGGGAGGGAAAACAATGAAGCAGTTCTTC. Translation: CASSIGLAGGKTMKQFF.

The rearrangement joins TRBV5-1 to TRBJ2-6; D is ambiguous. The V end lost 4 bases, the J end lost 0 bases, and 14 bases lay between the germline ends. CDR1 and CDR2 (germline): SGHRS, YFSETQ. The CDR3 totals 17 residues. The CDR3 region is CASSLGPGSSGANVLTF. DNA for the CDR3: TGCGCCAGCAGCCTCGGCCCAGGCTCCTCTGGGGCCAACGTCCTGACTTTC.

This clonotype occurred many times. The V gene is TRBV4-2, the J gene TRBJ2-3; 9 bases agree with TRBD2. CDR3 length: 18 residues. CDR1 LGHNA and CDR2 YNFKEQ come from the germline V gene. V dropped 4 bases and J dropped 5; count of bases not matched to a gene: 16. The CDR3 loop reads CASSRSEVAGVSGDTQYF. CDR3 in DNA: TGTGCCAGCAGCCGATCTGAGGTAGCGGGAGTCTCGGGAGATACGCAGTATTTT.

The V gene is TRBV28, the J gene TRBJ2-7; D not resolved. Germline V gives CDR1 MDHEN, CDR2 SYDVKM. V was shortened by 5 bases and J by 6 bases, with 11 bases between the two germline ends. The CDR3 runs to 12 residues. CDR3 amino acids: CASSNVWFEQYF. The CDR3 DNA sequence: TGTGCCAGCAGTAATGTATGGTTCGAGCAGTACTTC.